The sequence of this T cell receptor beta chain was determined in a study of a mutant IDH1 vaccine in newly diagnosed glioma. Comments on this clone: Its antigen is unknown.

V shed 4 bases and J 3 bases; nucleotides not matched to a gene: 5. Germline CDR1 is SGHRS and CDR2 is YFSETQ. This CDR3 region has 14 residues. The method was immunoSEQ multiplex PCR; TCRdb's version includes in-frame clones alone and lacks a portion of them. The sample carries 50,000 to 75,000 clones, 80% recorded once. Sample time point: week 11, during vaccination. Vaccination used 300 ug of mutant IDH1 20-mer peptide per dose, with topical imiquimod. The sequence was collected from a man over 45 with glioma. V usage is TRBV5-1 and J usage is TRBJ2-7; 9 bases align to TRBD1. Sample: PBMCs, taken from a glioma patient whose treatment included an IDH1 peptide vaccine. The CDR3 DNA is TGCGCCAGCAGCGGGGACAGGGTGGACTACGAGCAGTACTTC. As protein: CASSGDRVDYEQYF.